The entry below gives a single TCR beta chain sequence along with its context. Its antigen remains unknown. This table comes from immunoSEQ multiplex PCR, and its TCRdb copy is limited to in-frame clones, with some not included. The sample holds approximately 52,000 clones, 95% to 98% seen once. These data originate in a study of siplizumab effects on memory and regulatory T cells. Study-level findings and limits: Naive T cells seemed more diverse than memory cells; they also seemed major alloresponse contributors.

This CDR3 comprises 11 residues. Germline V gene data show CDR1 as DFQATT and CDR2 as SNEGSKA (reference sequence). V dropped 1 base and J dropped 8 bases, with 6 bases sitting between them. The sample was naive CD4+ T cells sorted from blood. J is TRBJ2-1 and V is TRBV20-1, with D maybe TRBD2 (5 bases). The clonotype was recovered from a human donor in good health. CDR3 residues: CSARGTHEQFF. CDR3 in DNA: TGCAGTGCTAGAGGGACTCATGAGCAGTTCTTC.